This TCR beta chain derives from a study of monozygotic twins with inflammatory bowel disease. The germline gives CDR1 SGHVS, CDR2 FNYEAQ. The CDR3 is 16 residues long. The template was total RNA from whole blood, with no T cell sorting. TCRdb processed the 5' RACE reads again and assigns one entry to each CDR3 protein, with no DNA. This sample's clone table lists 350,000 to 500,000 distinct CDR3 sequences. Study-wide results and limits: A distinction between different T cell subtypes was not possible.

Remarks on this clonotype: Its matching antigen is unknown.

The clonotype comes from a human donor with ulcerative colitis or Crohn's disease, or a healthy co-twin of an affected twin (not recorded which). This sequence joins TRBV7-6 and TRBJ1-3. Sample: blood. The CDR3 protein is CASSLGEVFSGNTIYF.